Below, 3 T cell receptor beta chains from the same sample are listed, as sequenced in a study of blood T cell repertoires in COVID-19. Using immunoSEQ multiplex PCR, the repertoire was profiled, and TCRdb retains in-frame clones only, with some absent. In the table there are fewer than 500,000 clones, around 90% of which are singletons. Sequenced input: peripheral blood. The receptors shown here come from a man in his late teens or twenties with COVID-19, enrolled during active disease.

The chain combines TRBV11-3 with TRBJ2-2; 13 nucleotides match TRBD2. There are 16 residues in the CDR3. V gave up 5 bases and J gave up 4 bases; unmatched junction bases: 4. Germline CDR1 SGHNT, CDR2 YENEEA. Written as DNA, the CDR3 is TGTGCCAGCAGCCTAGGGACTAGCGGGATCACCGGGGAGCTGTTTTTT. Its translation is CASSLGTSGITGELFF.

The rearrangement uses TRBV2 and TRBJ2-1; the match to TRBD2 covers 15 bases. This CDR3 contains 18 residues. Per the germline V gene, CDR1 is SNHLY and CDR2 is FYNNEI. V gave up 5 bases and J gave up 1 base; unmatched junction bases: 6. The CDR3 region has the DNA TGTGCCAGCAGTAGGACTAGCGGGGGGGCTAGGTCCTACAATGAGCAGTTCTTC. It encodes CASSRTSGGARSYNEQFF.

This clone was seen a handful of times. The chain joins TRBV7-9 to TRBJ1-1, with 7 nucleotides matching TRBD1. Germline CDR1 and CDR2: SEHNR and FQNEAQ (reference sequence). V gave up 5 bases and J gave up 7 bases; unmatched junction bases: 4. CDR3 length: 12 amino acids. DNA for the CDR3: TGTGCCAGCAGCCTGGGGACAGTTGAAGCTTTCTTT. Translated, it gives CASSLGTVEAFF.